This is a list of T cell receptor beta chains from one sample in a study of control samples from healthy donors and cancer patients. Sequencing was performed with immunoSEQ multiplex PCR; in TCRdb, only in-frame clones are kept and a portion is missing. The profile shows 100,000 to 150,000 clones, roughly 87% of them singletons. Source material: blood. The source of these receptors is a man aged 18 to 30 in good health. Each CDR3 is given with its conserved first and last residue. Fields, in order: CDR3 DNA, CDR3 protein, D gene, V gene, J gene, clone size. The D gene is left open where the match is weak. Size tells how often a clone was seen (once, few, many) or the class of an expanded clone, and some rows leave it out.

DNA: TGTGCCAGTCTAATTACTAGCGGGTACAATGAGCAGTTCTTC; CDR3: CASLITSGYNEQFF; D: TRBD2; V: TRBV2; J: TRBJ2-1; size: .
DNA: TGTGCCAGCTCACCACCGGGCAGGGGGCGCGTCATAACGAACACCGGGGAGCTGTTTTTT; CDR3: CASSPPGRGRVITNTGELFF; D: TRBD1; V: TRBV18; J: TRBJ2-2; size: .
DNA: TGTGCCAGCAGCTTGGTCCGGGTTTGGGACGGGTCAAACATTCAGTACTTC; CDR3: CASSLVRVWDGSNIQYF; D: .; V: TRBV5-6; J: TRBJ2-4; size: .
DNA: TGCGCCAGCAGCTCAAAGGTTCTGGCTGGCTACACCTTC; CDR3: CASSSKVLAGYTF; D: .; V: TRBV5-1; J: TRBJ1-2; size: .
DNA: TGCGCCAGCAGCCAAGGCCTGACACCCGATAATGAAAAACTGTTTTTT; CDR3: CASSQGLTPDNEKLFF; D: .; V: TRBV4-1; J: TRBJ1-4; size: .
DNA: TGTGCCAGCAGTAGGGGTGGGACAGGGGCCTACGAGCAGTACTTC; CDR3: CASSRGGTGAYEQYF; D: TRBD1; V: TRBV2; J: TRBJ2-7; size: .
DNA: TGTGCCAGCAGCCCGACGACAGGGTACAATGAGCAGTTCTTC; CDR3: CASSPTTGYNEQFF; D: TRBD1; V: TRBV9; J: TRBJ2-1; size: .
DNA: TGTGCCAGCAGCTCAACAGGGCTAGCGGCCAACGTCCTGACTTTC; CDR3: CASSSTGLAANVLTF; D: .; V: TRBV7-2; J: TRBJ2-6; size: .
DNA: TGTGCCAGCAGCCTAAAGGTGATTTCAGGGGCCTCGTGGGACATTCAGTACTTC; CDR3: CASSLKVISGASWDIQYF; D: .; V: TRBV5-4; J: TRBJ2-4; size: .
DNA: TGTGCCAGCAGCCCTAGACTAGGCGGGAGATCAGACACCGGGGAGCTGTTTTTT; CDR3: CASSPRLGGRSDTGELFF; D: TRBD2; V: TRBV5-5; J: TRBJ2-2; size: .
DNA: TGTGCCAGCAGCCGCTCGGCCATCGGGGAGCTGTTTTTT; CDR3: CASSRSAIGELFF; D: .; V: TRBV7-2; J: TRBJ2-2; size: .
DNA: TGTGCCATCAGTGATAGAGTCGACTCGTTAGCCTTC; CDR3: CAISDRVDSLAF; D: .; V: TRBV10-3; J: TRBJ1-2; size: .
DNA: TGTGCCACCAGTCCCACAGGGGGCTCTGGAAACACCATATATTTT; CDR3: CATSPTGGSGNTIYF; D: TRBD1; V: TRBV24-1; J: TRBJ1-3; size: .
DNA: TGTGCCAGCAGCTTAGACAACAGGGGGAATGAGCAGTTCTTC; CDR3: CASSLDNRGNEQFF; D: TRBD1; V: TRBV7-9; J: TRBJ2-1; size: .
DNA: TGTGCCAGCAGTTATCGAAGCTCCTACAATGAGCAGTTCTTC; CDR3: CASSYRSSYNEQFF; D: .; V: TRBV6-5; J: TRBJ2-1; size: .
DNA: TGTGCCAGCAGTTTTGACAGAAATCAGCCCCAGCATTTT; CDR3: CASSFDRNQPQHF; D: .; V: TRBV12-3/TRBV12-4; J: TRBJ1-5; size: few
DNA: TGTGCCAGCATGGCAACAACTAATGAAAAACTGTTTTTT; CDR3: CASMATTNEKLFF; D: .; V: TRBV6-5; J: TRBJ1-4; size: .
DNA: TGTGCCAGCAGCTTTAGACAAGACACTGAAGCTTTCTTT; CDR3: CASSFRQDTEAFF; D: .; V: TRBV5-6; J: TRBJ1-1; size: .
DNA: TGTGCCACTAAGACTAGTTTTGGCTCCTACAATGAGCAGTTCTTC; CDR3: CATKTSFGSYNEQFF; D: .; V: TRBV19; J: TRBJ2-1; size: .
DNA: TGCGCCAGCAGCCGTCTAGGGGACTCCCTCACAGATACGCAGTATTTT; CDR3: CASSRLGDSLTDTQYF; D: .; V: TRBV4-1; J: TRBJ2-3; size: .
DNA: TGTGCCAGCAGCTATGGACAGGACAATCAGCCCCAGCATTTT; CDR3: CASSYGQDNQPQHF; D: TRBD1; V: TRBV5-6; J: TRBJ1-5; size: .
DNA: TGTGCCCGGAGGGGACAGGGGAAAACTGAAGCTTTCTTT; CDR3: CARRGQGKTEAFF; D: TRBD1; V: TRBV30; J: TRBJ1-1; size: .
DNA: TGTGCCAGCAGCGTATTAGTACAGGGGAATGAGCAGTTCTTC; CDR3: CASSVLVQGNEQFF; D: TRBD1; V: TRBV9; J: TRBJ2-1; size: .
DNA: TGTGCCAGCATCGCGGGGGAGCTGTTTTTT; CDR3: CASIAGELFF; D: .; V: TRBV7-9; J: TRBJ2-2; size: once
DNA: TGTGCCAGCAGTGAAGTTGGACAACTATATGGCTACACCTTC; CDR3: CASSEVGQLYGYTF; D: .; V: TRBV6-1; J: TRBJ1-2; size: .
DNA: TGTGCCAGCAGCAGGGAGGGGACGAACACCGGGGAGCTGTTTTTT; CDR3: CASSREGTNTGELFF; D: TRBD2; V: TRBV7-3; J: TRBJ2-2; size: .
DNA: TGTGCCAGCAGTATCCCCTCCGGTGGGAACTACGAGCAGTACTTC; CDR3: CASSIPSGGNYEQYF; D: .; V: TRBV28; J: TRBJ2-7; size: .
DNA: TGTGCCAGCAGCTTAGGGGATCGGTATAGCAATCAGCCCCAGCATTTT; CDR3: CASSLGDRYSNQPQHF; D: .; V: TRBV7-8; J: TRBJ1-5; size: .
DNA: TGTGCCAGCAGGACAGGGGGTTCTGAAGCTTTCTTT; CDR3: CASRTGGSEAFF; D: TRBD1; V: TRBV6-5; J: TRBJ1-1; size: .
DNA: TGTGCCAGCCCGAGAAGGGACAAAGGGGGTCAGCCCCAGCATTTT; CDR3: CASPRRDKGGQPQHF; D: .; V: TRBV3-1/TRBV3-2; J: TRBJ1-5; size: .
DNA: TGTGCCAGCGCCTACGGGTCACCAAGGAGCGAGCAGTACTTC; CDR3: CASAYGSPRSEQYF; D: .; V: TRBV7-2; J: TRBJ2-7; size: .